The rows below give T cell receptor beta chains drawn from one sample of a study of identical twins. MiXCR, run by TCRdb on the 5' RACE reads, gives a single entry per CDR3 protein. The top ten hold under 4% of the sample, which has 240,000 or so distinct CDR3 sequences, roughly 7% seen once. Another study also made use of these data, one on yellow fever vaccine responses in identical twins.

The sample taken for sequencing was memory (CD45RO+) T cells sorted from blood. These receptors were collected from a woman aged 18-29 years in good health. The CDR3 runs from the conserved cysteine through the conserved F or W. D genes are given only for firm matches. Only some rows state a clone size, as once, few, many or a class for expanded clones.

j_gene: TRBJ1-6
abundance: many
d_gene: .
v_gene: TRBV7-6
CDR3nt: TGTGCCAGCAGCTTATCGGGACCATATAATTCACCCCTCCACTTT
CDR3aa: CASSLSGPYNSPLHF

j_gene: TRBJ2-7
abundance: few
d_gene: TRBD1
v_gene: TRBV3-1
CDR3nt: TGTGCCAGCAGTCGCGGGACAGGGAAGAGGTACGAGCAGTACTTC
CDR3aa: CASSRGTGKRYEQYF

j_gene: TRBJ2-7
abundance: many
d_gene: .
v_gene: TRBV20-1
CDR3nt: TGCAGTGCTAGAAAGTTAGAGTCCGGGACATCAGGAGGGGCCGGATACGAGCAGTACTTC
CDR3aa: CSARKLESGTSGGAGYEQYF

j_gene: TRBJ2-5
abundance: .
d_gene: .
v_gene: TRBV29-1
CDR3nt: TGCAGCGTTGGAGGGGTGAGGGCTGAGACCCAGTACTTC
CDR3aa: CSVGGVRAETQYF

j_gene: TRBJ2-5
abundance: many
d_gene: TRBD2
v_gene: TRBV20-1
CDR3nt: TGCAGTGCTAGTGGAGCTCTCATCACTAGCGGGAGTAAAAGGGGTGGGGAGACCCAGTACTTC
CDR3aa: CSASGALITSGSKRGGETQYF

j_gene: TRBJ2-3
abundance: many
d_gene: .
v_gene: TRBV2
CDR3nt: TGTGCCAGCAGTGAAGCAAGGACCCCCGGGGATACGCAGTATTTT
CDR3aa: CASSEARTPGDTQYF

j_gene: TRBJ1-6
abundance: .
d_gene: .
v_gene: TRBV7-2
CDR3nt: TGTGCCAGCAGCTTAGAAGGCGGCCTAAGATGGCCCCTCCACTTT
CDR3aa: CASSLEGGLRWPLHF

j_gene: TRBJ2-5
abundance: few
d_gene: TRBD2
v_gene: TRBV28
CDR3nt: TGTGCCAGCAGCACCGGACTAGCGGCCCTCTCAGGGACCCAGTACTTC
CDR3aa: CASSTGLAALSGTQYF

j_gene: TRBJ2-2
abundance: few
d_gene: .
v_gene: TRBV20-1
CDR3nt: TGCAGTGCTAGTGGCCAGGGGGGTCCTACCGGGGAGCTGTTTTTT
CDR3aa: CSASGQGGPTGELFF

j_gene: TRBJ2-7
abundance: few
d_gene: .
v_gene: TRBV3-1
CDR3nt: TGTGCCAGCAGCCAAGATCGTTTCGGACTCCCGTCCTACGAGCAGTACTTC
CDR3aa: CASSQDRFGLPSYEQYF

j_gene: TRBJ2-5
abundance: .
d_gene: .
v_gene: TRBV20-1
CDR3nt: TGCAGTGCTAGACCCCCCCTAGGGGAGACCCAGTACTTC
CDR3aa: CSARPPLGETQYF

j_gene: TRBJ1-1
abundance: few
d_gene: .
v_gene: TRBV24-1
CDR3nt: TGTGCCACCAGTGATTTGCGTGGACAAGGGAACACTGAAGCTTTCTTT
CDR3aa: CATSDLRGQGNTEAFF

j_gene: TRBJ2-2
abundance: .
d_gene: .
v_gene: TRBV5-1
CDR3nt: TGCGCCAGCAGCTTCCGTTCACCGTCACCCATCGATGGAACCGGGGAGCTGTTTTTT
CDR3aa: CASSFRSPSPIDGTGELFF

j_gene: TRBJ1-5
abundance: many
d_gene: .
v_gene: TRBV2
CDR3nt: TGTGCCAGCAGTGGAGAGTATGATCAGCCCCAGCATTTT
CDR3aa: CASSGEYDQPQHF

j_gene: TRBJ1-1
abundance: many
d_gene: TRBD1
v_gene: TRBV27
CDR3nt: TGTGCCAGCAGACGGACCGGGACAGAGAACACTGAAGCTTTCTTT
CDR3aa: CASRRTGTENTEAFF

j_gene: TRBJ1-1
abundance: .
d_gene: .
v_gene: TRBV16
CDR3nt: TGTGCCAGCAGCCAATCTCCTGCAAAGAGGAACACTGAAGCTTTCTTT
CDR3aa: CASSQSPAKRNTEAFF

j_gene: TRBJ1-2
abundance: .
d_gene: .
v_gene: TRBV11-1
CDR3nt: TGTGCCAGCAGCTTAAATTCAGGACACCGCTATGGCTACACCTTC
CDR3aa: CASSLNSGHRYGYTF

j_gene: TRBJ1-2
abundance: .
d_gene: TRBD1
v_gene: TRBV20-1
CDR3nt: TGCAGTGCCCTGGGACAGGGCTATGGCTACACCTTC
CDR3aa: CSALGQGYGYTF

j_gene: TRBJ2-7
abundance: few
d_gene: TRBD2
v_gene: TRBV10-3
CDR3nt: TGTGCCATCAGTGAGCTGACTAGCGGGAAGAGCTCCTACGAGCAGTACTTC
CDR3aa: CAISELTSGKSSYEQYF

j_gene: TRBJ2-5
abundance: few
d_gene: TRBD1
v_gene: TRBV7-9
CDR3nt: TGTGCCAGCAGCTTTGCGGGGACAGGGCCCGAGACCCAGTACTTC
CDR3aa: CASSFAGTGPETQYF

j_gene: TRBJ2-5
abundance: many
d_gene: TRBD2
v_gene: TRBV6-5
CDR3nt: TGTGCCAGCAGTCAATCGACTAGCGGGAGCCCGTACCAAGAGACCCAGTACTTC
CDR3aa: CASSQSTSGSPYQETQYF

j_gene: TRBJ1-4
abundance: .
d_gene: TRBD1
v_gene: TRBV15
CDR3nt: TGTGCCACCAGCAGAGATACCGGGACAGGGAATGAAAAACTGTTTTTT
CDR3aa: CATSRDTGTGNEKLFF

j_gene: TRBJ1-5
abundance: many
d_gene: TRBD1
v_gene: TRBV24-1
CDR3nt: TGTGCCACCAGACCGGGACAGGGCAACAATCAGCCCCAGCATTTT
CDR3aa: CATRPGQGNNQPQHF

j_gene: TRBJ2-7
abundance: few
d_gene: .
v_gene: TRBV18
CDR3nt: TGTGCCAGCTCACCAGGACCGGCTGGGGAGCAGTACTTC
CDR3aa: CASSPGPAGEQYF

j_gene: TRBJ2-1
abundance: .
d_gene: TRBD2
v_gene: TRBV27
CDR3nt: TGTGCCAGCAGCCTCTCGGGACTAGCGGGGCCCTACAATGAGCAGTTCTTC
CDR3aa: CASSLSGLAGPYNEQFF

j_gene: TRBJ2-1
abundance: .
d_gene: .
v_gene: TRBV11-3
CDR3nt: TGTGCCAGCAGCTTTGGGAGCGGAGTCAACAATGAGCAGTTCTTC
CDR3aa: CASSFGSGVNNEQFF

j_gene: TRBJ2-3
abundance: many
d_gene: .
v_gene: TRBV7-9
CDR3nt: TGTGCCAGCAGCCCAAGCGGAGTTACGCAGTATTTT
CDR3aa: CASSPSGVTQYF

j_gene: TRBJ2-5
abundance: .
d_gene: TRBD2
v_gene: TRBV20-1
CDR3nt: TGCAGTGCACACCTAGCGGGGACTCCAGGGGAGACCCAGTACTTC
CDR3aa: CSAHLAGTPGETQYF

j_gene: TRBJ2-3
abundance: many
d_gene: TRBD2
v_gene: TRBV11-2
CDR3nt: TGTGCCAGCAGCTTCCAGCGGGGGGGCACAGATACGCAGTATTTT
CDR3aa: CASSFQRGGTDTQYF

j_gene: TRBJ2-2
abundance: many
d_gene: TRBD1
v_gene: TRBV5-5
CDR3nt: TGTGCCAGCAGCTGGGGCGGGACAGGGTCAACCACCGGGGAGCTGTTTTTT
CDR3aa: CASSWGGTGSTTGELFF

j_gene: TRBJ2-5
abundance: .
d_gene: .
v_gene: TRBV5-1
CDR3nt: TGCGCCAGCAGCCCGGACCCGGCCAGAGAGACCCAGTACTTC
CDR3aa: CASSPDPARETQYF

j_gene: TRBJ1-1
abundance: .
d_gene: .
v_gene: TRBV20-1
CDR3nt: TGCAGTTATAACTTTCCTCTTTTAGAGAACACTGAAGCTTTCTTT
CDR3aa: CSYNFPLLENTEAFF

j_gene: TRBJ2-1
abundance: few
d_gene: .
v_gene: TRBV6-5
CDR3nt: TGTGCCAGCAGCTACCACCGGGACAATGAGCAGTTCTTC
CDR3aa: CASSYHRDNEQFF